One and the same sample provided the 11 T cell receptor beta chains below, sequenced in a study of T cells after yellow fever vaccination. Via MiXCR, TCRdb re-called the 5' RACE reads, giving one row per CDR3 protein. The profile shows hundreds of thousands of distinct CDR3 sequences, around a tenth of them singletons. The sequences come from PBMCs, collected on the day of the first yellow fever vaccination. The receptor set was obtained from a man between 18 and 35 years old who received the YFV17D yellow fever vaccine.

This sequence joins TRBV12-3 or TRBV12-4 and TRBJ1-4; a possible D gene is TRBD1 (5 bases). This CDR3 spans 13 amino acids. Trimming stripped 3 bases from V and 12 bases from J, with 14 bases between. The CDR3 DNA reads as TGTGCCAGCAGTTTGACGGGGGGAATTCAACTGTTTTTT. It translates to CASSLTGGIQLFF.

Many counts were recorded for this clonotype. The chain couples TRBV7-2 to TRBJ1-5; D remains unclear. Germline V gene data show CDR1 as SGHTA and CDR2 as FQGNSA. The CDR3 spans 15 residues. Trimming pared 5 bases from V and 3 bases from J, leaving 14 bases between. Here the CDR3 reads CASSQTYGPNQPQHF. The CDR3 coding sequence is TGTGCCAGCAGCCAAACGTATGGGCCCAATCAGCCCCAGCATTTT.

This clonotype has just a few counts. The chain couples TRBV7-9 to TRBJ1-2, with 8 bases fitting TRBD1. Per the germline V gene, CDR1 is SEHNR and CDR2 is FQNEAQ (reference sequence). The CDR3 has 12 residues. V lost 5 bases and J lost 14; bases outside the gene matches: 10. Here the CDR3 DNA reads TGTGCCAGCAGCCCCCGTGACAGGGGAACAACCTTC. Amino acid sequence: CASSPRDRGTTF.

This clonotype was recorded once. J is TRBJ1-5 and V is TRBV4-2; 7 nucleotides align to TRBD1. CDR1 and CDR2 (germline): LGHNA, YNFKEQ. This CDR3 region has 15 residues. V lost 8 bases and J lost 6; bases outside the gene matches: 13. CDR3 loop: CASSPDRDVVQPQHF. For the CDR3, the DNA is TGTGCCAGCTCACCCGACAGGGATGTGGTTCAGCCCCAGCATTTT.

The rearrangement joins TRBV20-1 to TRBJ2-7, with TRBD2 matching 9 bases. The CDR3 is 14 residues long. Trimming at V came to 6 bases and at J to 1 base, leaving 7 bases not matched to a gene. Germline V lookup: CDR1 DFQATT, CDR2 SNEGSKA (reference sequence). The DNA of the CDR3 is TGCAGTGCCCCCGCCAGCGGGGGGTCCTACGAGCAGTACTTC. It encodes CSAPASGGSYEQYF.

A few counts support this clonotype. The gene calls are TRBV12-3 or TRBV12-4 and TRBJ2-1; no clear D. V lost 5 bases and J lost 4, with 12 bases in between. The CDR3 is 14 amino acids. This chain's CDR3 is CASSPTHSYNEQFF. The CDR3 bases are TGTGCCAGCAGTCCCACTCACAGTTACAATGAGCAGTTCTTC.

The V and J genes are TRBV20-1 and TRBJ2-3; 7 nucleotides line up with TRBD2. The CDR3 is 15 amino acids. Germline CDR1 is DFQATT and CDR2 is SNEGSKA (reference sequence). Trimming removed 5 bases from V and 2 bases from J; junction bases left unmatched: 10. The CDR3 is CSAGGGSGYTDTQYF. CDR3 bases: TGCAGTGCTGGAGGAGGTAGCGGGTACACAGATACGCAGTATTTT.

There are a few counts of this clonotype. The chain recombines TRBV4-1 with TRBJ1-3, with TRBD1 matching over 9 bases. The germline CDR1 and CDR2 sequences are MGHRA and YSYEKL. Trimming cost V 4 bases and J 0 bases; bases outside gene matches: 10. This CDR3 region has 18 residues. The DNA for the CDR3 is TGCGCCAGCAGCCCCTATGGACAGGGGTTGAGCTCTGGAAACACCATATATTTT. Amino acids: CASSPYGQGLSSGNTIYF.

The table lists this clonotype with a few counts. This sequence joins TRBV2 and TRBJ2-7; 9 bases align to TRBD1. CDR3 size: 16 residues. Trimming removed 0 bases from V and 2 bases from J; junction bases left unmatched: 5. CDR1 is SNHLY, CDR2 FYNNEI, per germline. The CDR3 bases are TGTGCCAGCAGTGAAGCCGGGACAGGGTTAACCTACGAGCAGTACGTC. This encodes CASSEAGTGLTYEQYV.

This clonotype was seen only a few times. The chain uses TRBV19 and TRBJ2-3; perhaps TRBD2 as D (6 bases). V was shortened by 5 bases and J by 6 bases, with 12 bases between the two germline ends. The CDR3 loop spans 13 amino acids. Per germline, CDR1 LNHDA and CDR2 SQIVND (reference sequence). The CDR3 is CASSPMGGDTQYF. The CDR3, as DNA: TGTGCCAGTAGTCCCATGGGAGGCGATACGCAGTATTTT.

The chain joins TRBV7-2 to TRBJ2-5; tentative D call: TRBD2 (6 bases). CDR3 length equals 14 residues. V lost 3 bases to trimming and J lost 0 bases, with 8 bases between them. Germline CDR1 and CDR2: SGHTA and FQGNSA. The CDR3 DNA reads as TGTGCCAGCAGCTTCGGAGGGGACCAAGAGACCCAGTACTTC. Translating it yields CASSFGGDQETQYF.